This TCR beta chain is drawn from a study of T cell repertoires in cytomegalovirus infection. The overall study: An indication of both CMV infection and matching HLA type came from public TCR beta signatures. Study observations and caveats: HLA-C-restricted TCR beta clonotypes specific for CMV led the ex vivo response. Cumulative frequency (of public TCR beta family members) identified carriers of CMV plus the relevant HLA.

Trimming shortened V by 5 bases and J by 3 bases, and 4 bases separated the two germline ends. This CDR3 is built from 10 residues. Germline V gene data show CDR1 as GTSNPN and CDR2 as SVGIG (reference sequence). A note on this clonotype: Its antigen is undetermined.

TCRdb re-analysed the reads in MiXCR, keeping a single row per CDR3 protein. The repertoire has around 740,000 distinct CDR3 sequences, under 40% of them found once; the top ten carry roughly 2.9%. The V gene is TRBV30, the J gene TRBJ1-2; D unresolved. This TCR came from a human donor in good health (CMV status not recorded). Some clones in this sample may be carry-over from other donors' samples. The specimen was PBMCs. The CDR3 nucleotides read TGTGCCTGGGAAGACTATGGCTACACCTTC. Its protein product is CAWEDYGYTF. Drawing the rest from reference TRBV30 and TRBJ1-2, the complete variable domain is SQTIHQWPATLVQPVGSPLSLECTVEGTSNPNLYWYRQAAGRGLQLLFYSVGIGQISSEVPQNLSASRPQDRQFILSSKKLLLSDSGFYLCAWEDYGYTFGSGTRLTVV.